These T cell receptor beta chains were read from a single sample in a study of HIV-infected patients and healthy controls. TCRdb re-called the 5' RACE reads with MiXCR, one entry per CDR3 protein. The sample consists of 19,000 or so distinct CDR3 sequences, approximately 8.3% of them appearing once. The sequenced sample was blood. The receptors were sampled from an adult in good health. Each CDR3 is given with its conserved first and last residue. D genes are given only for firm matches. Rows may omit the clone size; those that give it use once, few, many or a size class.

CDR3nt	CDR3aa	v_gene	j_gene	abundance	d_gene
TGTGCCAGCAGCCGAGACGCCTCCTATAATTCACCCCTCCACTTT	CASSRDASYNSPLHF	TRBV5-6	TRBJ1-6	many	-
TGCAGTGCTCCGAAAACTAGCGGGAGCTACGAGCAGTACTTC	CSAPKTSGSYEQYF	TRBV20-1	TRBJ2-7	-	TRBD2
TGCAGCGCCTTGCTGAACACTGAAGCTTTCTTT	CSALLNTEAFF	TRBV29-1	TRBJ1-1	many	-
TGTGCCAGCAGATCCGACAGCCCAGGGGGCGAAAAACTGTTTTTT	CASRSDSPGGEKLFF	TRBV2	TRBJ1-4	many	TRBD1
TGTGCCAGCAGTGGACAGAGGAACACTGAAGCTTTCTTT	CASSGQRNTEAFF	TRBV12-3/TRBV12-4	TRBJ1-1	-	-
TGTGCCAGCAGCTCCAGGGCCGTGGAGCAGCCCCAGCATTTT	CASSSRAVEQPQHF	TRBV12-3/TRBV12-4	TRBJ1-5	many	-
TGTGCCATCAGTGGACTAGCGGGGTCCTACGAGCAGTACTTC	CAISGLAGSYEQYF	TRBV10-3	TRBJ2-7	many	TRBD2
TGTGCCATAGGACAGCCCTACGCGAACACCGGGGAGCTGTTTTTT	CAIGQPYANTGELFF	TRBV12-3/TRBV12-4	TRBJ2-2	many	-
TGTGCCAGCAGCCCGACCCTCGGGACAGGGGGCACCGGGGAGCTGTTTTTT	CASSPTLGTGGTGELFF	TRBV7-9	TRBJ2-2	many	TRBD1
TGTGCCAGCAGCCTCCTACCCGGACTAGCCTCAAGCTCCTACGAGCAGTACTTC	CASSLLPGLASSSYEQYF	TRBV3-1	TRBJ2-7	many	TRBD2
TGTGCCACCAGCAGAGATTGGGAAGGGCGGAGTGGCTACACCTTC	CATSRDWEGRSGYTF	TRBV15	TRBJ1-2	many	-
TGCAGTGTGGGGACTTACTCCTACGAGCAGTACTTC	CSVGTYSYEQYF	TRBV20-1	TRBJ2-7	medium-sized	-
TGTGCCAGCAGTTTCAGGTCTTGGGGACTCAGACGAAACGACGAGCAGTACTTC	CASSFRSWGLRRNDEQYF	TRBV28	TRBJ2-7	many	-
TGCGCCAGCAGCCGCCTACAGGTGGCTGGAAACACCATATATTTT	CASSRLQVAGNTIYF	TRBV4-1	TRBJ1-3	many	-
TGTGCCAGCAGCCCGGACAGGGGGCGTGCAGATACGCAGTATTTT	CASSPDRGRADTQYF	TRBV7-8	TRBJ2-3	many	TRBD1
TGTGCCTGGAGTCTCGAGGCCAGAGAGACCCAGTACTTC	CAWSLEARETQYF	TRBV30	TRBJ2-5	many	-
TGCAGCGTTGACCAGGGGACAGATACGCAGTATTTT	CSVDQGTDTQYF	TRBV29-1	TRBJ2-3	many	-
TGTGCCAGCAGTTTGGGTCTAGCGGGTCTCAATGAGCAGTTCTTC	CASSLGLAGLNEQFF	TRBV12-3/TRBV12-4	TRBJ2-1	medium-sized	TRBD2
TGCAGCGTTGAAGGGGGGAGAGTAAGTTCCCCCTATAATGAGCAGTTCTTC	CSVEGGRVSSPYNEQFF	TRBV29-1	TRBJ2-1	medium-sized	-
TGCAGTGCTATAAGGACTCCCTTATCCTACGAGCAGTACTTC	CSAIRTPLSYEQYF	TRBV20-1	TRBJ2-7	few	-
TGTGCCAGCAGGGCACAGGGATCTGGGGCCAACGTCCTGACTTTC	CASRAQGSGANVLTF	TRBV6-5	TRBJ2-6	many	-
TGTGCCAGCAGCCTCGGGACAGGGGGCAATGAGCAGTTCTTC	CASSLGTGGNEQFF	TRBV5-4	TRBJ2-1	many	TRBD1
TGCAGTGCTAGAGGGGACCCCGGAACTGAAGCTTTCTTT	CSARGDPGTEAFF	TRBV20-1	TRBJ1-1	many	-
TGTGCCAGCAGCTCCGTCCCCATTCGGGAGGGGGAGTTC	CASSSVPIREGEF	TRBV7-8	TRBJ2-1	many	TRBD2
TGTGCCAGCAGACGCACAGGGAGCTCCTACAATGAGCAGTTCTTC	CASRRTGSSYNEQFF	TRBV28	TRBJ2-1	medium-sized	-
TGTGCCAGTAGTACTCAAGGGTTTTCCTACAATGAGCAGTTCTTC	CASSTQGFSYNEQFF	TRBV19	TRBJ2-1	many	-
TGCAGCGTTTCCCGGAGGCTAGCGTTCGATGAGCAGTTCTTC	CSVSRRLAFDEQFF	TRBV29-1	TRBJ2-1	medium-sized	-
TGTGCCAGCAGTGATCACCGGCGGCAGCAAGAGACCCAGTACTTC	CASSDHRRQQETQYF	TRBV25-1	TRBJ2-5	many	-
TGTGCCAGTAGTCCCCCCCCGGGACTGGCGGACACTGAAGCTTTCTTT	CASSPPPGLADTEAFF	TRBV19	TRBJ1-1	many	-
TGTGCCAGCAGCCACCCAGGGCCCTATGGCTACACCTTC	CASSHPGPYGYTF	TRBV13	TRBJ1-2	-	-
TGTGCCAGCAGTTACTCGATCCCTTTGGGCCACTACGAGCAGTACTTC	CASSYSIPLGHYEQYF	TRBV6-5	TRBJ2-7	few	-
TGTGCCAGCAGCCCTCAAGGGTCACCCACAGATACGCAGTATTTT	CASSPQGSPTDTQYF	TRBV7-3	TRBJ2-3	many	-
TGTGCCAGCAGCAACCATCAAGAACAGGGAAATGAGCAGTTCTTC	CASSNHQEQGNEQFF	TRBV7-9	TRBJ2-1	many	-
TGTGCCAGCAGCTTCGGACTAGCAGCCGACTTTTTCTACAATGAGCAGTTCTTC	CASSFGLAADFFYNEQFF	TRBV7-2	TRBJ2-1	many	TRBD2
TGTGCCAGCAGCCAAGGAGCGGGAATTGGCGGTGGCTACACCTTC	CASSQGAGIGGGYTF	TRBV3-1	TRBJ1-2	many	-
TGTGCCAGTAGCGGCGGACCGAACACTGAAGCTTTCTTT	CASSGGPNTEAFF	TRBV19	TRBJ1-1	many	-
TGTGCCAGCAGTCGGGCAGAGGCCTACGAGCAGTACTTC	CASSRAEAYEQYF	TRBV27	TRBJ2-7	many	-
TGTGCCAGCAGCGGAGACAGGGGAGGGTACGAGCAGTACTTC	CASSGDRGGYEQYF	TRBV9	TRBJ2-7	many	-
TGTGCTAGTGGTTTGTGGGGCAATGAGCAGTTCTTC	CASGLWGNEQFF	TRBV12-5	TRBJ2-1	many	-
TGCGCCAGCAGCCAAGATCGGGAGGCCGGGAGATTCTACGAGCAGTACTTC	CASSQDREAGRFYEQYF	TRBV4-1	TRBJ2-7	many	TRBD2
TGCAGCGTGGCCCATGGGTACACTGAAGCTTTCTTT	CSVAHGYTEAFF	TRBV29-1	TRBJ1-1	medium-sized	-
TGTGCCAGCAGCCCCCGGACTAATACTAACCAAGAGACCCAGTACTTC	CASSPRTNTNQETQYF	TRBV3-1	TRBJ2-5	many	-
TGTGCCAGCTCACCGCGGGGGAGCGAGAGCTCCTACAATGAGCAGTTCTTC	CASSPRGSESSYNEQFF	TRBV9	TRBJ2-1	medium-sized	TRBD2
TGTGCCAGCAGTTTCGGTGCGGGAGTGGTCACCGGGGAGCTGTTTTTT	CASSFGAGVVTGELFF	TRBV12-3/TRBV12-4	TRBJ2-2	many	TRBD2
TGTGCCAGCAGCAAAGGCCTAATATGTCTAGCGGGAGGAAACCCCTACGAGCAGTACTTC	CASSKGLICLAGGNPYEQYF	TRBV21-1	TRBJ2-7	many	-
TGTGCCAGCAGCTATTCAGGAGATACGCAGTATTTT	CASSYSGDTQYF	TRBV7-9	TRBJ2-3	medium-sized	-
TGCAGCGTCGCGGACAGTATGAACACTGAAGCTTTCTTT	CSVADSMNTEAFF	TRBV29-1	TRBJ1-1	many	-
TGTGCCAGCAGTCAAGCGGGAGGCCAGGGGGATACGCAGTATTTT	CASSQAGGQGDTQYF	TRBV6-6	TRBJ2-3	many	TRBD2